Only a few counts were recorded for the clone carrying this TCR beta chain. Per the authors' pipeline: Estimated nucleated cell counts came from reference gene primer amplification. The data were produced by immunoSEQ multiplex PCR, yet TCRdb's version contains in-frame clones alone and is incomplete. Clone size and the V and J calls come from that table; the DNA yielded D and trimming. Of just under 65,000 clones listed, 70% to 85% are singletons. The data are from a study of blood T cell repertoires in COVID-19. Overall study: The cDNA or gDNA used as material had been derived from T cells, B-cell-depleted T cells, or PBMCs.

The V end lost 5 bases, the J end lost 4 bases, and 15 bases lay between the germline ends. This CDR3 has 15 residues. CDR1 and CDR2 (germline): SGHTA, FQGTGA. The chain uses TRBV7-3 and TRBJ1-3; perhaps TRBD1 as D (5 bases). The TCR was taken from a human donor in a cohort sampled during active COVID-19. The source material was peripheral blood. The CDR3 sequence: CASSPRAGTGNTIYF. The CDR3 DNA sequence: TGTGCCAGCAGCCCACGGGCGGGGACCGGAAACACCATATATTTT.